This T cell receptor beta chain was profiled in a study of shared clonotypes between healthy human individuals. Overall study context: Participating donors consisted of a couple of women and a few men aged 18 to 49. General study results and limits: Inspection by rarefaction showed sorted-subset sequencing to be incomplete despite large depth. Clonotype sharing across donors was expected to vary with sequencing depth.

An approximately 210 ng quantity of DNA, 32,000 or so T cell genomes, went into the sorted-subset replicate PCRs. Sequencing used immunoSEQ multiplex PCR; TCRdb keeps in-frame clones, though not all of them. The repertoire holds around 700,000 clones, with roughly 78% as singletons. The CDR3 runs to 17 residues. Germline V gene lookup returns CDR1 MNHEY and CDR2 SMNVEV (reference sequence). Deletions cut 3 bases from V and 4 bases from J, with 21 bases between. Concerning this clone: The antigen is undetermined.

The sample taken for sequencing was memory CD4+ T cells sorted from blood. Subset indicated: CD45RA-negative fraction. This chain links TRBV27 with TRBJ1-1, with a weak D call TRBD1 (5 bases). This sequence originates from a young woman in good health. CDR3 sequence (DNA): TGTGCCAGCAGTTTGCATTTAGGGAGGGGAAAAGGCACTGAAGCTTTCTTT. Translating gives CASSLHLGRGKGTEAFF.